This TCR beta chain was sequenced for a study of T cells after yellow fever vaccination. Study outcomes and limitations: By day 5 rather than day 15, the secondary response had peaked, though it was weaker.

The CDR3 runs 14 residues. Between the trimmed V and J ends, which lost 1 base and 4 bases, there was a span of 11 bases. On this clonotype itself: Antigen: not known.

For TCR, cDNA came from 5'RACE template switching, which added a universal primer site and UMIs. TCRdb re-analysed the 5' RACE reads in MiXCR, keeping a single row per CDR3 protein. The table includes about 240,000 distinct CDR3 sequences, about 7.1% detected once. The chain uses TRBV12-3 or TRBV12-4 and TRBJ2-7; possibly TRBD1 for D (6 bases). The TCR originated in a man aged 25 to 45 who received the YFV17D yellow fever vaccine. Sample: CD4+ T cells sorted from PBMCs, taken 15 days after the yellow fever booster vaccination. CDR3 bases: TGTGCCAGCAGTTTAGGAGGGGGATTATACGAGCAGTACTTC. This encodes CASSLGGGLYEQYF.